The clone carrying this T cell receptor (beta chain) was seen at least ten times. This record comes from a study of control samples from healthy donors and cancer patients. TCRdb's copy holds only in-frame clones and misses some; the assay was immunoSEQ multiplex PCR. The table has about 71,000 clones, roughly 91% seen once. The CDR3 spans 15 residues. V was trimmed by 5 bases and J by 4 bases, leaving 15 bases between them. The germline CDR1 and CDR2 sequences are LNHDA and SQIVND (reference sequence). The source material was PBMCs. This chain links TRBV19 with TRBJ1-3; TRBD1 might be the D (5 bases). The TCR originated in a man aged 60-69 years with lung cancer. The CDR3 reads CASSLDGGDGNTIYF. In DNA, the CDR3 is TGTGCCAGTAGTTTGGACGGCGGGGACGGAAACACCATATATTTT.